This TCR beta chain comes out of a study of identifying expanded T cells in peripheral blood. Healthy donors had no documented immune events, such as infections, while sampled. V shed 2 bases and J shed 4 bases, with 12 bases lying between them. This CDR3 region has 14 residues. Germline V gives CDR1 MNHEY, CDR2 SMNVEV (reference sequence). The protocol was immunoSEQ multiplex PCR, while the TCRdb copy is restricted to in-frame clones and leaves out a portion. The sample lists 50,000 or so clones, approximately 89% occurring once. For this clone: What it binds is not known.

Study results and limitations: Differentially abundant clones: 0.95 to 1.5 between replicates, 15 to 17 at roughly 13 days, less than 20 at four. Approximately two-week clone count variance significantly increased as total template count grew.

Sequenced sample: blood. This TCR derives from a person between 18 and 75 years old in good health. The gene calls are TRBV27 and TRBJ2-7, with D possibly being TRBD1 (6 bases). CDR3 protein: CASSLNRDAYEQYF. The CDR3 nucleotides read TGTGCCAGCAGTTTAAACAGGGATGCGTACGAGCAGTACTTC.